The entry below gives a single TCR beta chain sequence along with its context. Those who participated ranged in age from roughly 18 to 100 years and resided in around 22 US areas. Exposed volunteers were people who met a COVID-19 case within 2 weeks before study entry. Germline values: CDR1 SGDLS, CDR2 YYNGEE. The germline V and J ends were trimmed by 0 bases and 7 bases, with 16 bases remaining between them. The CDR3 runs to 15 residues. This sample is part of a study of blood T cell repertoires in COVID-19. Authors' analysis steps: By means of reference gene primer amplification, nucleated cell counts were estimated. Sequencing used immunoSEQ multiplex PCR; TCRdb keeps in-frame clones, though not all of them. V, J and clone size are those of that table, while D and trimming were read from the DNA. The top ten clones hold 3.6% of a sample with about 250,000 clones, around 82% of them seen once.

The sequenced sample was PBMCs or T cells enriched from blood (not recorded which). The sequence derives from a middle-aged woman who had been exposed to COVID-19. The rearrangement joins TRBV9 to TRBJ1-1, with D unclear. CDR3 protein: CASSVGTGEGREAFF. CDR3 coding DNA: TGTGCCAGCAGCGTAGGTACGGGAGAGGGTCGTGAAGCTTTCTTT.